This T cell receptor (beta chain) derives from a study of blood T cell repertoires in COVID-19. Assay: immunoSEQ multiplex PCR; the TCRdb copy retains only in-frame clones and omits some. This sample yields about 220,000 clones, of which approximately 83% are seen a single time; roughly 3.5% belongs to the top ten. V was pared by 2 bases and J by 1 base, with 1 base of the junction left unmatched. The germline V gene has CDR1 SGHNT and CDR2 YYREEE (reference sequence). The CDR3 has 16 amino acids. The clonotype originates from a woman aged 55-75 years who had recovered from COVID-19. Sequences were obtained from PBMCs or T cells enriched from blood (not recorded which). V and J are TRBV5-4 and TRBJ2-7; 15 positions agree with TRBD2. The CDR3 reads CASSFGLAGGSYEQYF. The CDR3 DNA reads as TGTGCCAGCAGCTTCGGACTAGCGGGAGGGTCCTACGAGCAGTACTTC.